A selection of T cell receptor beta chains follows, all from one sample in a study of blood T cell repertoires in COVID-19. The method was immunoSEQ multiplex PCR; TCRdb's version includes in-frame clones alone and lacks a portion of them. The data contain around 250,000 clones, 80% to 85% of them singletons. Source material: peripheral blood. These receptors were collected from a woman aged 18-29 years with acute or convalescent COVID-19. CDR3s include the opening cysteine and the closing phenylalanine or tryptophan. A D gene is named only where the DNA matches it firmly. Clone size is not always given. Where it is, it says once, few, many or a class for expanded clones.

CDR3 protein: CASSLAGKNTEAFF
CDR3 DNA: TGTGCCAGCAGCTTGGCAGGGAAGAACACTGAAGCTTTCTTT
V gene: TRBV7-9
D gene: .
clone size: .
J gene: TRBJ1-1

CDR3 protein: CSAGGEGEQYF
CDR3 DNA: TGCAGTGCTGGAGGGGAGGGGGAGCAGTACTTC
V gene: TRBV20-1
D gene: TRBD2
clone size: .
J gene: TRBJ2-7

CDR3 protein: CASSQRGQGRGYGYTF
CDR3 DNA: TGTGCCAGCAGCCAGCGGGGACAGGGAAGAGGGTATGGCTACACCTTC
V gene: TRBV3-1/TRBV3-2
D gene: TRBD1
clone size: .
J gene: TRBJ1-2

CDR3 protein: CASSLSQGFATKYSNQPQHF
CDR3 DNA: TGTGCCAGCAGTTTGTCGCAGGGCTTCGCCACGAAATATAGCAATCAGCCCCAGCATTTT
V gene: TRBV6-2/TRBV6-3
D gene: .
clone size: .
J gene: TRBJ1-5

CDR3 protein: CASSEDGTGRTEAFF
CDR3 DNA: TGTGCCAGCAGCGAGGATGGGACAGGGCGCACTGAAGCTTTCTTT
V gene: TRBV9
D gene: TRBD1
clone size: few
J gene: TRBJ1-1

CDR3 protein: CASTPGWGNQETQYF
CDR3 DNA: TGTGCCAGTACCCCGGGATGGGGAAACCAAGAGACCCAGTACTTC
V gene: TRBV19
D gene: .
clone size: .
J gene: TRBJ2-5

CDR3 protein: CASSYMGGGRSGNTIYF
CDR3 DNA: TGTGCCAGCAGTTATATGGGCGGGGGCCGCTCTGGAAACACCATATATTTT
V gene: TRBV2
D gene: .
clone size: .
J gene: TRBJ1-3

CDR3 protein: CPTTSGKHTDTQYF
CDR3 DNA: TGTCCCACGACTAGCGGGAAGCACACAGATACGCAGTATTTT
V gene: TRBV24-1
D gene: TRBD2
clone size: .
J gene: TRBJ2-3

CDR3 protein: CAWRETGSYEQYF
CDR3 DNA: TGTGCCTGGAGGGAGACAGGGTCCTACGAGCAGTACTTC
V gene: TRBV30
D gene: TRBD1
clone size: .
J gene: TRBJ2-7

CDR3 protein: CASSQEREKLYGNTIYF
CDR3 DNA: TGTGCCAGCAGCCAAGAACGGGAAAAGCTTTACGGAAACACCATATATTTT
V gene: TRBV14
D gene: .
clone size: .
J gene: TRBJ1-3

CDR3 protein: CASSLSRGSQPQHF
CDR3 DNA: TGTGCCAGCAGTTTATCGCGGGGGTCTCAGCCCCAGCATTTT
V gene: TRBV27
D gene: .
clone size: .
J gene: TRBJ1-5

CDR3 protein: CASSLTPDRGGSPLHF
CDR3 DNA: TGTGCCAGCAGTTTAACCCCGGACAGGGGGGGTTCACCCCTCCACTTT
V gene: TRBV27
D gene: TRBD1
clone size: few
J gene: TRBJ1-6

CDR3 protein: CASSLGLAGVQETQYF
CDR3 DNA: TGTGCCAGCAGCTTGGGGCTAGCGGGAGTCCAAGAGACCCAGTACTTC
V gene: TRBV7-6
D gene: TRBD2
clone size: .
J gene: TRBJ2-5

CDR3 protein: CAISPGLAGRPHEQFF
CDR3 DNA: TGTGCCATCAGCCCCGGACTAGCGGGACGGCCCCATGAGCAGTTCTTC
V gene: TRBV10-3
D gene: TRBD2
clone size: once
J gene: TRBJ2-1

CDR3 protein: CSVASGAPTDTQYF
CDR3 DNA: TGCAGCGTTGCATCAGGGGCCCCCACAGATACGCAGTATTTT
V gene: TRBV29-1
D gene: .
clone size: .
J gene: TRBJ2-3

CDR3 protein: CASSPDRAQPQHF
CDR3 DNA: TGTGCCAGCAGCCCGGACAGGGCTCAGCCCCAGCATTTT
V gene: TRBV6-5
D gene: TRBD1
clone size: .
J gene: TRBJ1-5

CDR3 protein: CASSSGLAGTPEQYF
CDR3 DNA: TGCGCCAGCAGCTCGGGACTAGCGGGAACTCCCGAGCAGTACTTC
V gene: TRBV5-1
D gene: TRBD2
clone size: once
J gene: TRBJ2-7

CDR3 protein: CASRRDWNTEAFF
CDR3 DNA: TGCGCCAGCAGACGAGACTGGAACACTGAAGCTTTCTTT
V gene: TRBV5-1
D gene: .
clone size: .
J gene: TRBJ1-1

CDR3 protein: CASSSDGGGAQPQHF
CDR3 DNA: TGTGCCAGCAGCTCTGACGGAGGGGGGGCTCAGCCCCAGCATTTT
V gene: TRBV7-2
D gene: .
clone size: .
J gene: TRBJ1-5

CDR3 protein: CASSTMGLGSYEQYF
CDR3 DNA: TGTGCCAGCAGCACCATGGGACTAGGGTCCTACGAGCAGTACTTC
V gene: TRBV14
D gene: TRBD2
clone size: .
J gene: TRBJ2-7

CDR3 protein: CASSLGQGDQPQHF
CDR3 DNA: TGTGCCAGCAGTTTGGGACAGGGTGATCAGCCCCAGCATTTT
V gene: TRBV6-5
D gene: TRBD1
clone size: .
J gene: TRBJ1-5

CDR3 protein: CASNRLQGRGTDTQYF
CDR3 DNA: TGTGCCAGCAACAGACTACAGGGTCGGGGCACAGATACGCAGTATTTT
V gene: TRBV21-1
D gene: .
clone size: .
J gene: TRBJ2-3

CDR3 protein: CASRTGYLEGYTF
CDR3 DNA: TGTGCCAGCAGAACGGGTTACCTAGAAGGCTACACCTTC
V gene: TRBV28
D gene: .
clone size: few
J gene: TRBJ1-2

CDR3 protein: CASSRQGDTEAFF
CDR3 DNA: TGTGCCAGCAGCCGTCAGGGGGACACTGAAGCTTTCTTT
V gene: TRBV3-1/TRBV3-2
D gene: TRBD1
clone size: .
J gene: TRBJ1-1

CDR3 protein: CATSRDQDRGQYF
CDR3 DNA: TGTGCCACCAGCAGAGATCAAGACCGGGGGCAGTATTTT
V gene: TRBV15
D gene: .
clone size: .
J gene: TRBJ2-3

CDR3 protein: CASSLSPGKTDTQYF
CDR3 DNA: TGTGCCAGCAGCTTAAGTCCAGGGAAAACAGATACGCAGTATTTT
V gene: TRBV11-2
D gene: .
clone size: once
J gene: TRBJ2-3

CDR3 protein: CASSMRGPQGWERAGELFF
CDR3 DNA: TGTGCCAGTAGTATGAGGGGTCCACAGGGGTGGGAGAGAGCCGGGGAGCTGTTTTTT
V gene: TRBV19
D gene: TRBD1
clone size: .
J gene: TRBJ2-2

CDR3 protein: CASSSSAFFTDTQYF
CDR3 DNA: TGTGCCAGCAGCTCTAGCGCCTTCTTCACAGATACGCAGTATTTT
V gene: TRBV7-2
D gene: .
clone size: .
J gene: TRBJ2-3

CDR3 protein: CASSFDSQILNTEAFF
CDR3 DNA: TGTGCCAGCAGTTTTGACAGCCAGATTTTGAACACTGAAGCTTTCTTT
V gene: TRBV6-2/TRBV6-3
D gene: .
clone size: .
J gene: TRBJ1-1

CDR3 protein: CASSVGQETYEQYF
CDR3 DNA: TGTGCCAGCAGCGTAGGACAGGAGACCTACGAGCAGTACTTC
V gene: TRBV6-5
D gene: TRBD1
clone size: .
J gene: TRBJ2-7

CDR3 protein: CASSNRGRNTIYF
CDR3 DNA: TGTGCCTCATCCAACAGGGGAAGAAACACCATATATTTT
V gene: TRBV10-3
D gene: TRBD1
clone size: once
J gene: TRBJ1-3

CDR3 protein: CASSLASLGNEQFF
CDR3 DNA: TGTGCCAGCAGCTTAGCGAGCCTCGGCAATGAGCAGTTCTTC
V gene: TRBV7-9
D gene: .
clone size: .
J gene: TRBJ2-1

CDR3 protein: CASSPDRGGDYTF
CDR3 DNA: TGTGCCAGCAGCCCGGACAGGGGGGGTGACTACACCTTC
V gene: TRBV2
D gene: TRBD1
clone size: .
J gene: TRBJ1-2

CDR3 protein: CASSLGLAGGYNEQFF
CDR3 DNA: TGTGCCAGCAGCCTCGGACTAGCGGGAGGGTACAATGAGCAGTTCTTC
V gene: TRBV3-1/TRBV3-2
D gene: TRBD2
clone size: few
J gene: TRBJ2-1

CDR3 protein: CASSRLGNTIYF
CDR3 DNA: TGTGCCAGCAGCCGACTCGGAAACACCATATATTTT
V gene: TRBV14
D gene: .
clone size: .
J gene: TRBJ1-3

CDR3 protein: CASSLSLQETQYF
CDR3 DNA: TGTGCCAGCAGCTTAAGCCTCCAAGAGACCCAGTACTTC
V gene: TRBV11-2
D gene: .
clone size: .
J gene: TRBJ2-5

CDR3 protein: CASSSKGADYGYTF
CDR3 DNA: TGTGCCAGCAGTTCTAAGGGGGCGGACTATGGCTACACCTTC
V gene: TRBV6-5
D gene: TRBD1
clone size: few
J gene: TRBJ1-2

CDR3 protein: CASSETGTEDSYEQYF
CDR3 DNA: TGTGCCAGCAGCGAGACTGGGACAGAAGATTCCTACGAGCAGTACTTC
V gene: TRBV5-8
D gene: TRBD1
clone size: once
J gene: TRBJ2-7

CDR3 protein: CASSPIAGNKNIQYF
CDR3 DNA: TGTGCCAGCAGCCCTATAGCGGGAAATAAAAACATTCAGTACTTC
V gene: TRBV3-1/TRBV3-2
D gene: TRBD2
clone size: .
J gene: TRBJ2-4

CDR3 protein: CASRDQTYNEQFF
CDR3 DNA: TGTGCCAGCCGAGATCAAACCTACAATGAGCAGTTCTTC
V gene: TRBV12-3/TRBV12-4
D gene: .
clone size: .
J gene: TRBJ2-1

CDR3 protein: CASSLGGNPYNEQFF
CDR3 DNA: TGTGCCAGCAGCTTGGGGGGAAACCCCTACAATGAGCAGTTCTTC
V gene: TRBV11-2
D gene: .
clone size: .
J gene: TRBJ2-1

CDR3 protein: CASSQDGLAGGGTDTQYF
CDR3 DNA: TGCGCCAGCAGCCAAGACGGACTAGCGGGAGGGGGCACAGATACGCAGTATTTT
V gene: TRBV4-3
D gene: TRBD2
clone size: .
J gene: TRBJ2-3

CDR3 protein: CASSLNGDQPQHF
CDR3 DNA: TGTGCCAGCAGCTTAAACGGGGATCAGCCCCAGCATTTT
V gene: TRBV7-9
D gene: .
clone size: .
J gene: TRBJ1-5

CDR3 protein: CASSYPSSTEAFF
CDR3 DNA: TGTGCCAGCAGTTACCCATCCAGTACTGAAGCTTTCTTT
V gene: TRBV6-5
D gene: .
clone size: .
J gene: TRBJ1-1

CDR3 protein: CASSSGTSGRRSSYEQYF
CDR3 DNA: TGTGCCAGCAGTTCCGGGACTAGCGGGAGAAGGAGCTCCTACGAGCAGTACTTC
V gene: TRBV6-2/TRBV6-3
D gene: TRBD2
clone size: few
J gene: TRBJ2-7

CDR3 protein: CASSVNPGLAGGLNEQYF
CDR3 DNA: TGTGCCAGTTCGGTCAATCCGGGACTAGCGGGAGGGCTCAACGAGCAGTACTTC
V gene: TRBV3-1/TRBV3-2
D gene: TRBD2
clone size: .
J gene: TRBJ2-7

CDR3 protein: CASKLGAGAEAFF
CDR3 DNA: TGTGCCAGCAAATTAGGCGCAGGGGCCGAAGCTTTCTTT
V gene: TRBV12-3/TRBV12-4
D gene: .
clone size: .
J gene: TRBJ1-1

CDR3 protein: CASSTDRGMNTEAFF
CDR3 DNA: TGTGCCAGTAGTACAGACAGGGGAATGAACACTGAAGCTTTCTTT
V gene: TRBV19
D gene: TRBD1
clone size: .
J gene: TRBJ1-1

CDR3 protein: CASSRQGGMNTEAFF
CDR3 DNA: TGTGCCAGCAGCCGCCAGGGTGGAATGAACACTGAAGCTTTCTTT
V gene: TRBV6-5
D gene: .
clone size: .
J gene: TRBJ1-1

CDR3 protein: CASRSSGRAADTQYF
CDR3 DNA: TGTGCCAGCAGGTCTAGCGGGAGGGCGGCAGATACGCAGTATTTT
V gene: TRBV7-9
D gene: TRBD2
clone size: once
J gene: TRBJ2-3